This T cell receptor beta chain was recovered during a study of blood T cell repertoires in COVID-19. For the study at large: The United States, Italy and Spain provided the acute and convalescent COVID-19 samples. From T cells, B-cell-depleted T cells, or PBMCs came the material, which was cDNA or gDNA.

V lost 6 bases and J lost 3; bases outside the gene matches: 3. The CDR3 consists of 16 residues. Original data processing: The authors estimated nucleated cell counts from reference gene primer amplification. The repertoire was sequenced with immunoSEQ multiplex PCR; TCRdb's copy has only in-frame clones and lacks some. For V, J and clone size, that table is used; D and trimming come from the DNA. This table has 110,000 to 150,000 clones, roughly three quarters appearing once. The V and J genes are TRBV23-1 and TRBJ1-6, with TRBD1 identical over 12 bases. TRBV23-1 is sorted into the ORF group, with uncertain function. The sample taken for sequencing was peripheral blood. This TCR derives from a woman aged 55-69 years with acute or convalescent COVID-19. The CDR3 DNA sequence: TGCGCCAGCAGGGGGACAGGGGGCAACTATAATTCACCCCTCCACTTT. Translating it yields CASRGTGGNYNSPLHF.